The source of this T cell receptor beta chain is a study of cytomegalovirus exposure and HLA in healthy donors. The CDR3 length is 13 residues. Losses at the gene ends were 4 bases for V and 4 bases for J; bases not matched to a gene: 4. CDR1 is SGHRS, CDR2 YFSETQ, per germline. The PCR used 60 Vbeta and 13 Jbeta primers. Assay: immunoSEQ multiplex PCR; the TCRdb copy retains only in-frame clones and omits some. The sample consists of about 130,000 clones, around 85% of them appearing once. About this clone itself: The antigen is unknown.

These donors counted as nominally healthy when sampled, but unrecorded immune exposures were likely. Study-wide results and caveats: Of the V segments, some could not be distinguished, including TRBV6-2 and TRBV6-3, and were excluded. Listed as cytomegalovirus-associated were 164 TCR beta chains.

Specimen: PBMCs. This chain connects TRBV5-1 to TRBJ1-1; 7 bases map to TRBD1. This clonotype was obtained from a man between 18 and 29 years old in good health and CMV-seropositive. The CDR3 DNA is TGCGCCAGCAGCATCGGACAGGCCACTGAAGCTTTCTTT. Its protein product is CASSIGQATEAFF.